Following are 26 T cell receptor beta chains from one sample sequenced in a study of cytomegalovirus exposure and HLA in healthy donors. Primers included in the PCR were 60 Vbeta and 13 Jbeta primers. The assay was immunoSEQ multiplex PCR, and TCRdb's table has in-frame clones only and misses some. Of approximately 110,000 clones detected, about 81% appear once; the ten largest clones hold about 1.1%. Sequencing was done on a sample of PBMCs. Source of these receptors: a woman aged 25 to 39 in good health and CMV-seronegative.

The chain couples TRBV9 to TRBJ1-1; TRBD1 is a possible D gene (5 bases). Trimming left V 4 bases short and J 8 bases short, with 15 bases between. CDR1 SGDLS and CDR2 YYNGEE come from the germline V gene. The CDR3 spans 13 residues. The CDR3 DNA follows: TGTGCCAGCAGCCCGCGGACAATGAGAGAAGCTTTCTTT. Translation: CASSPRTMREAFF.

The chain uses TRBV5-1 and TRBJ2-1; D is unresolved. The CDR3 has 13 residues. From germline, CDR1 is SGHRS and CDR2 YFSETQ. Trimming removed 2 bases at V and 5 bases at J, with 8 bases between. The CDR3 DNA reads as TGCGCCAGCAGCTTCTACGGAGACAATGAGCAGTTCTTC. Translated: CASSFYGDNEQFF.

The J gene is TRBJ2-2, the V gene TRBV7-9; 9 bases fit TRBD2. Germline V gene sequence: CDR1 SEHNR, CDR2 FQNEAQ (reference sequence). The CDR3 sequence is 18 residues long. Trimming at V came to 5 bases and at J to 4 bases, leaving 14 bases not matched to a gene. In DNA form, the CDR3 reads TGTGCCAGCAGCCAAATTAGCTTAGCGGGAGCGGTCACCGGGGAGCTGTTTTTT. Its translation: CASSQISLAGAVTGELFF.

This chain links TRBV10-3 with TRBJ2-3, with a weak D call TRBD1 (5 bases). The CDR3 covers 15 residues. Germline V gene sequence: CDR1 ENHRY, CDR2 SYGVKD. The ends were cut back, 0 bases at V and 6 bases at J, with 13 bases in the middle. CDR3 in amino acids: CAISESVGVPDTQYF. The CDR3 DNA follows: TGTGCCATCAGTGAGTCGGTAGGGGTCCCGGATACGCAGTATTTT.

This clone was seen a few times. This sequence joins TRBV10-3 and TRBJ1-1; D may be TRBD1 (5 bases). Germline lookup yields CDR1 ENHRY and CDR2 SYGVKD. The CDR3 is 13 amino acids. V lost 6 bases, J lost 0 bases, and 8 bases lay in between. The CDR3 DNA reads TGTGCCATCAGGGACACCGTGAACACTGAAGCTTTCTTT. It is translated as CAIRDTVNTEAFF.

The chain uses TRBV5-1 and TRBJ2-7, with D perhaps TRBD1 (5 bases). V lost 8 bases to trimming and J lost 6 bases, with 15 bases between them. The CDR3 is made up of 12 amino acids. Germline CDR1 SGHRS, CDR2 YFSETQ. The CDR3 DNA follows: TGCGCCAGGAATAAGGGGTGGGGCGAGCAGTACTTC. This sequence encodes CARNKGWGEQYF.

The gene calls are TRBV7-3 and TRBJ2-3, with D possibly matching TRBD2 (6 bases). Germline loops: CDR1 SGHTA, CDR2 FQGTGA. CDR3 size: 15 residues. V was cut by 5 bases and J by 2 bases, with 14 bases left in between. The CDR3: CASSIGTHPTDTQYF. The CDR3 DNA is TGTGCCAGCAGCATAGGGACTCACCCCACAGATACGCAGTATTTT.

The V call is TRBV5-1, the J call TRBJ2-2; D is perhaps TRBD2 (5 bases). This CDR3 is built from 15 residues. Germline V gene sequence: CDR1 SGHRS, CDR2 YFSETQ. Between the trimmed V and J ends, which lost 1 base and 5 bases, there was a span of 12 bases. The CDR3: CASSLLGSVTGELFF. Here the CDR3 DNA reads TGCGCCAGCAGCTTGCTGGGGAGCGTTACCGGGGAGCTGTTTTTT.

V and J are TRBV5-4 and TRBJ2-5; 8 positions agree with TRBD1. Germline V gene sequence: CDR1 SGHNT, CDR2 YYREEE (reference sequence). The CDR3 is made up of 14 amino acids. The V gene end was trimmed by 4 bases and the J gene end by 1 base; junction bases not matched to a gene: 3. This chain's CDR3 is CASSQQGAQETQYF. CDR3 in DNA: TGTGCCAGCAGCCAGCAGGGGGCCCAAGAGACCCAGTACTTC. The variable domain in full, with the rest retrieved from reference TRBV5-4 and TRBJ2-5, is ETGVTQSPTHLIKTRGQQVTLRCSSQSGHNTVSWYQQALGQGPQFIFQYYREEENGRGNFPPRFSGLQFPNYSSELNVNALELDDSALYLCASSQQGAQETQYFGPGTRLLVL.

The V gene is TRBV7-8, the J gene TRBJ2-5; no definite D call. Trimming cost V 0 bases and J 5 bases, with 16 bases left between them. The germline CDR1 and CDR2 sequences are SGHVS and FQNEAQ. This CDR3 region has 16 residues. CDR3: CASSLAVQHAWETQYF. DNA of the CDR3: TGTGCCAGCAGCTTAGCAGTCCAACACGCATGGGAGACCCAGTACTTC.

CDR3 coding DNA: TGCGCCAGCAGCCCGAGGCTAGCGGGAGTTTCCGAGCAGTACTTC. Translation gives CASSPRLAGVSEQYF. This sequence joins TRBV5-1 and TRBJ2-7, with TRBD2 matching 10 bases. This CDR3 has 15 residues. Looked up from germline, CDR1 is SGHRS and CDR2 is YFSETQ. With V trimmed by 4 bases and J by 6 bases, 10 bases remained unmatched. The whole variable domain, filled in from reference TRBV5-1 and TRBJ2-7, reads KAGVTQTPRYLIKTRGQQVTLSCSPISGHRSVSWYQQTPGQGLQFLFEYFSETQRNKGNFPGRFSGRQFSNSRSEMNVSTLELGDSALYLCASSPRLAGVSEQYFGPGTRLTVT.

This chain joins TRBV25-1 and TRBJ2-5, with 7 bases identical to TRBD1. With the DNA end fitting TRBJ2-7 better, the J assignment may be wrong. The CDR3 loop spans 15 amino acids. The germline gives CDR1 MGHDK, CDR2 SYGVNS. The CDR3 loop is CASSDPTGLSYEQYF. CDR3 DNA sequence: TGTGCCAGCAGTGATCCGACAGGGTTGTCCTACGAGCAGTACTTC.

V usage is TRBV11-3 and J usage is TRBJ2-4, with a possible D match to TRBD1 (6 bases). CDR3 length: 18 residues. Germline lookup yields CDR1 SGHNT and CDR2 YENEEA. Trimming took off 5 bases at V and 3 bases at J, with 23 bases between the two ends. As DNA, the CDR3 is TGTGCCAGCAGCCCTAACCCATCCCACAGGGTGGACAAAAACATTCAGTACTTC. It encodes CASSPNPSHRVDKNIQYF.

The chain carries TRBV5-8 and TRBJ2-7; TRBD2 matches 13 bases. Germline values: CDR1 SGHTS, CDR2 YDEGEE. The CDR3 loop spans 15 amino acids. The ends lost 4 bases at V and 2 bases at J; junction bases unmatched: 3. The CDR3: CASSKGLAGAYEQYF. CDR3 nucleotides: TGTGCCAGCAGCAAAGGACTAGCGGGGGCCTACGAGCAGTACTTC.

V is TRBV7-2 and J is TRBJ2-7; TRBD2 agrees at 7 bases. V dropped 1 base and J dropped 9; count of bases not matched to a gene: 15. CDR1 and CDR2 from the germline V gene are SGHTA and FQGNSA. The CDR3 has 16 amino acids. The CDR3 loop is CASSLGLAELRLGQYF. CDR3 bases: TGTGCCAGCAGCTTAGGGCTAGCGGAGCTCCGCCTGGGGCAGTACTTC.

This clone was detected a few times. This rearrangement joins TRBV4-3 to TRBJ1-3, with D tentatively TRBD1 (5 bases). The CDR3 has 17 residues. Looked up from germline, CDR1 is LGHNA and CDR2 is YSLEER. V was cut by 5 bases and J by 0 bases, with 17 bases left in between. CDR3 in amino acids: CASSKAITGASGNTIYF. As DNA, the CDR3 is TGCGCCAGCAGCAAAGCCATTACAGGCGCCTCTGGAAACACCATATATTTT.

V usage is TRBV5-1 and J usage is TRBJ1-1; 10 bases are a match to TRBD1. Germline CDR1 reads SGHRS; CDR2 reads YFSETQ. V gave up 2 bases and J gave up 5 bases; unmatched junction bases: 3. The CDR3 has 14 amino acids. DNA of the CDR3: TGCGCCAGCAGCTTACGGACAGGGGGGACTGAAGCTTTCTTT. It is translated as CASSLRTGGTEAFF. The variable domain in full, with the rest retrieved from reference TRBV5-1 and TRBJ1-1, is KAGVTQTPRYLIKTRGQQVTLSCSPISGHRSVSWYQQTPGQGLQFLFEYFSETQRNKGNFPGRFSGRQFSNSRSEMNVSTLELGDSALYLCASSLRTGGTEAFFGQGTRLTVV.

The chain recombines TRBV5-4 with TRBJ2-5, with 11 nucleotides matching TRBD2. The CDR3 spans 16 residues. The junction had 6 bases not matched to a gene; V was cut back by 4 bases and J by 1 base. The germline V gene encodes CDR1 SGHNT and CDR2 YYREEE (reference sequence). The CDR3 spells CASSTGLAGSQETQYF. The CDR3 nucleotides are TGTGCCAGCAGCACTGGACTAGCGGGTTCCCAAGAGACCCAGTACTTC.

This clone was counted between two and nine times. The gene calls are TRBV5-1 and TRBJ1-6, with D possibly matching TRBD1 (6 bases). Germline CDR1 reads SGHRS; CDR2 reads YFSETQ. Trimming removed 4 bases at V and 4 bases at J, with 21 bases between. This CDR3 comprises 18 residues. The DNA of the CDR3 is TGCGCCAGCAGCGACCGGGACACTGGGATGGATTATAATTCACCCCTCCACTTT. Encoded protein: CASSDRDTGMDYNSPLHF.

The rearrangement joins TRBV27 to TRBJ2-7, with TRBD1 matching over 7 bases. The CDR3 runs to 14 residues. Germline lookup yields CDR1 MNHEY and CDR2 SMNVEV (reference sequence). The trim removed 2 bases at V and 0 bases at J, leaving 1 base unmatched. CDR3 sequence: CASSLGTASYEQYF. The CDR3 DNA reads TGTGCCAGCAGTTTAGGGACAGCCTCCTACGAGCAGTACTTC.

The V call is TRBV7-2, the J call TRBJ2-1; 11 nucleotides line up with TRBD2. Germline-derived CDR1 and CDR2 are SGHTA and FQGNSA. The CDR3 spans 19 residues. J lost 8 bases, V lost 1 base, and 16 bases had no gene match. The CDR3 sequence: CASSLVASGRRNSLDEQFF. DNA of the CDR3: TGTGCCAGCAGCTTAGTGGCTAGCGGGAGGAGAAATTCATTGGATGAGCAGTTCTTC.

Concerning this clone itself: A far more abundant clone sits one base away, making this likely a read error. The V gene is TRBV11-3, the J gene TRBJ1-2; the D is unclear. CDR1 is SGHNT, CDR2 YENEEA, per germline. The V end was cut by 1 base, the J end by 6 bases, with 6 bases between. The CDR3 extends over 12 amino acids. CDR3: CASSLGQDGYTF. The CDR3, as DNA: TGTGCCAGCAGCTTAGGTCAGGATGGCTACACCTTC.

This sequence joins TRBV4-3 and TRBJ2-3, with D possibly matching TRBD2 (6 bases). Trimming left V 4 bases short and J 2 bases short, with 10 bases between. The CDR3 has 14 amino acids. In germline, CDR1 is LGHNA, CDR2 YSLEER. CDR3 bases: TGCGCCAGCAGCCGGAGGGATTTCACAGATACGCAGTATTTT. Protein: CASSRRDFTDTQYF.

The chain joins TRBV6-1 to TRBJ1-5; D gene ambiguous. Trimming stripped 2 bases from V and 0 bases from J, with 14 bases between. The CDR3 contains 17 residues. Germline V CDR1 and CDR2: MNHNS, SASEGT. The CDR3 bases are TGTGCCAGCAGTGAAACTTGGAGGAGTAATAGCAATCAGCCCCAGCATTTT. This sequence encodes CASSETWRSNSNQPQHF.

The chain links TRBV6-5 to TRBJ2-2, with 8 bases lining up with TRBD2. Per germline, CDR1 MNHEY and CDR2 SVGAGI. The CDR3 runs to 15 residues. V trimming: 2 bases; J trimming: 6 bases; junction bases outside the gene matches: 5. This chain's CDR3 is CASSYTGGVAGELFF. CDR3 sequence (DNA): TGTGCCAGCAGTTACACGGGGGGGGTAGCCGGGGAGCTGTTTTTT.

This clone has more than one count but fewer than ten. The J gene is TRBJ1-5, the V gene TRBV4-1; the D is unclear. The CDR3 spans 17 residues. Germline V CDR1 and CDR2: MGHRA, YSYEKL. The V gene lost 4 bases and the J gene lost 6 bases, with 22 bases spanning the gap. The CDR3 DNA sequence: TGCGCCAGCAGCCGGCCATTGAGAGGATCTTTGAGTCAGCCCCAGCATTTT. Encoded protein: CASSRPLRGSLSQPQHF.